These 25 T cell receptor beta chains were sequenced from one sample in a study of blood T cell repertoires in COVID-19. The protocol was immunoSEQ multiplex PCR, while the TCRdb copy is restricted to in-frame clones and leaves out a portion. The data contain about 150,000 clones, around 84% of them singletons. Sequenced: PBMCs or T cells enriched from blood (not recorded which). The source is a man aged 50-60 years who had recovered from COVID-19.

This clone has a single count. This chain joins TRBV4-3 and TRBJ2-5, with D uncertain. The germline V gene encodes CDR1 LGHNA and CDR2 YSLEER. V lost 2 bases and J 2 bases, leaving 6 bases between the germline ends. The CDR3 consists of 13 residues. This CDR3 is CASSQSQQETQYF. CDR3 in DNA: TGCGCCAGCAGCCAAAGTCAGCAAGAGACCCAGTACTTC.

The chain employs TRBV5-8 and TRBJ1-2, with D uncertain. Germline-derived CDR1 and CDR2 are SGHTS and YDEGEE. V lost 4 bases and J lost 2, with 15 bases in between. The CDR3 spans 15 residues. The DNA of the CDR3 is TGTGCCAGCAGCCGGGGTGGAGCGAACAACTATGGCTACACCTTC. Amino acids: CASSRGGANNYGYTF.

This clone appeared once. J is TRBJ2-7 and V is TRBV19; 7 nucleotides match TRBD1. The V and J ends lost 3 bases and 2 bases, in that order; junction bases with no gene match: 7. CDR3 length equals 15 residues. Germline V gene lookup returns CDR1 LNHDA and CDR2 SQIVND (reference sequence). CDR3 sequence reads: CASSILLTGPYEQYF. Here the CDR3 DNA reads TGTGCCAGTAGTATCCTTCTGACAGGGCCCTACGAGCAGTACTTC.

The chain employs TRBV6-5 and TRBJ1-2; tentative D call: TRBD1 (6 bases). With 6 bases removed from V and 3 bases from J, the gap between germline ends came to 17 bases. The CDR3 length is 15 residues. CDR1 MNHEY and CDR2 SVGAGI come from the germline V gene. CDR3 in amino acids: CASSPGRGAYYGYTF. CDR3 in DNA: TGTGCCAGCAGCCCGGGGAGGGGGGCTTACTATGGCTACACCTTC.

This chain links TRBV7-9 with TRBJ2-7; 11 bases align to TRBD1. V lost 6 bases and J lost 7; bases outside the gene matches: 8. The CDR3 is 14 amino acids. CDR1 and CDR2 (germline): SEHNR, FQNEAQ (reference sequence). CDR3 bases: TGTGCCAGCAGTAAAGGACAGGGGGCGTTTGAGCAGTACTTC. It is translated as CASSKGQGAFEQYF.

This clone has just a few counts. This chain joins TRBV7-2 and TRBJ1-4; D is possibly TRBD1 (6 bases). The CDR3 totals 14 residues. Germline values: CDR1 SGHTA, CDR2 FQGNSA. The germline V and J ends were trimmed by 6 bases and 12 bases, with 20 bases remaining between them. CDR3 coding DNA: TGTGCCAGCAGATCTTCAGGGGAAGGTGCGGAACTGTTTTTT. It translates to CASRSSGEGAELFF.

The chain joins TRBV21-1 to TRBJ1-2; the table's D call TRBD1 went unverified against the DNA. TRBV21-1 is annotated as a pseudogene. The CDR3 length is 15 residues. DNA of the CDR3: TGTGCCAGCAGCAAGGTGGGTCGGGCTCAGGGGTGGTACACCTTC. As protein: CASSKVGRAQGWYTF.

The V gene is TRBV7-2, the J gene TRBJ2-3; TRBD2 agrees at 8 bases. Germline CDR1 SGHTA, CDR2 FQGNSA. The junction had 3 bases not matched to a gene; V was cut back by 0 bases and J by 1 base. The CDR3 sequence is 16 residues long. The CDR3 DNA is TGTGCCAGCAGCTTAGCCGGGGGGGTCGGCACAGATACGCAGTATTTT. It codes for CASSLAGGVGTDTQYF.

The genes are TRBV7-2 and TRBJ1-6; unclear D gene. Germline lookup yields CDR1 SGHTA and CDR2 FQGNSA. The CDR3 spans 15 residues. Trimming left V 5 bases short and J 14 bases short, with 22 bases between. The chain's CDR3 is CASSDPGSIPLTLHF. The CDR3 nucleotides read TGTGCCAGCAGCGATCCCGGGTCTATCCCCCTCACCCTCCACTTT.

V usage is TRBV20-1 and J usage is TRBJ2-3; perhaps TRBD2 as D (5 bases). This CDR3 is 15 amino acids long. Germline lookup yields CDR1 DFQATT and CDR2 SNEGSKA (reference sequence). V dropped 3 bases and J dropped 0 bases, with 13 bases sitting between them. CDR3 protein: CSASAPGGSTDTQYF. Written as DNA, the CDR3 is TGCAGTGCTAGTGCCCCCGGCGGGAGCACAGATACGCAGTATTTT.

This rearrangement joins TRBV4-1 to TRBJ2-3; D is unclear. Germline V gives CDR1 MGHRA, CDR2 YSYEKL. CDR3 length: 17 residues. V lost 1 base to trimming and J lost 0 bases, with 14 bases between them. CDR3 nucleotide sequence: TGCGCCAGCAGCCAAGTATGGTACTCCACTAGCACAGATACGCAGTATTTT. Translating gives CASSQVWYSTSTDTQYF.

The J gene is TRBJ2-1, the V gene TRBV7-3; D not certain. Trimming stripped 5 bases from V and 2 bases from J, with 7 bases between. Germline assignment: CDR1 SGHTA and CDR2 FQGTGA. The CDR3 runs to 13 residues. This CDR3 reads CASSPLPYNEQFF. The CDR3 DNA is TGTGCCAGCAGCCCCCTCCCCTACAATGAGCAGTTCTTC. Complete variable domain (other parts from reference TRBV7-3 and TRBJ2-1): GAGVSQTPSNKVTEKGKYVELRCDPISGHTALYWYRQSLGQGPEFLIYFQGTGAADDSGLPNDRFFAVRPEGSVSTLKIQRTERGDSAVYLCASSPLPYNEQFFGPGTRLTVL.

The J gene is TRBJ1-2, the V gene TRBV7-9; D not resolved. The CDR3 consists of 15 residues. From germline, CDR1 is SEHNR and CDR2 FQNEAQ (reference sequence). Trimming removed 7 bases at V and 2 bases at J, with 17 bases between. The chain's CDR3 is CASTTSEGSNYGYTF. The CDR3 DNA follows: TGTGCCAGCACCACCTCCGAGGGCTCCAACTATGGCTACACCTTC.

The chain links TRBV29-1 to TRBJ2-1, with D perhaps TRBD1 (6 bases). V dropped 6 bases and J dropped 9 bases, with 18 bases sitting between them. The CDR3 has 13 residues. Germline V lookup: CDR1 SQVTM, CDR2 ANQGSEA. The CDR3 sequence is CSVTGVQIGEQFF. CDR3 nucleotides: TGCAGCGTGACAGGCGTCCAAATAGGTGAGCAGTTCTTC.

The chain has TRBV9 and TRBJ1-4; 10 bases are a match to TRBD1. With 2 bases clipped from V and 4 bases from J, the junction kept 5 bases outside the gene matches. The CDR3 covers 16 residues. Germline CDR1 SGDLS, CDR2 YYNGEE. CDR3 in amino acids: CASSVSTGGVNEKLFF. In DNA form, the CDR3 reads TGTGCCAGCAGCGTCTCGACAGGGGGCGTTAATGAAAAACTGTTTTTT.

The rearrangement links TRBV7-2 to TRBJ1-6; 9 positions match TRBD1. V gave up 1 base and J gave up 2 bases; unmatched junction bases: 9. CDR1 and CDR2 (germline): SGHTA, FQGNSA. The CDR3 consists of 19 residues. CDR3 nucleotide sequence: TGTGCCAGCAGCTTAGAGGGGACAGGGACTTACGCCTATAATTCACCCCTCCACTTT. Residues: CASSLEGTGTYAYNSPLHF.

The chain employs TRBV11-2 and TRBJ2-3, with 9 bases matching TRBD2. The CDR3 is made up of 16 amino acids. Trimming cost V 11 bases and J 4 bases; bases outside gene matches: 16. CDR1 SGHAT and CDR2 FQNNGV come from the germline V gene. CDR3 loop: CASQTSGAYAADTQYF. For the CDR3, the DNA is TGTGCCTCACAGACTAGCGGAGCCTACGCCGCAGATACGCAGTATTTT. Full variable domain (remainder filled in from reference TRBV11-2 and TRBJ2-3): EAGVAQSPRYKIIEKRQSVAFWCNPISGHATLYWYQQILGQGPKLLIQFQNNGVVDDSQLPKDRFSAERLKGVDSTLKIQPAKLEDSAVYLCASQTSGAYAADTQYFGPGTRLTVL.

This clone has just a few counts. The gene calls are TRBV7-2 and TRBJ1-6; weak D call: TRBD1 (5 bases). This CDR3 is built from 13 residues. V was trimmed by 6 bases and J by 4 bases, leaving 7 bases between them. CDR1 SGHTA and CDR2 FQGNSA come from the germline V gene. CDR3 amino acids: CASRTAYNSPLHF. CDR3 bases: TGTGCCAGCAGGACAGCGTATAATTCACCCCTCCACTTT.

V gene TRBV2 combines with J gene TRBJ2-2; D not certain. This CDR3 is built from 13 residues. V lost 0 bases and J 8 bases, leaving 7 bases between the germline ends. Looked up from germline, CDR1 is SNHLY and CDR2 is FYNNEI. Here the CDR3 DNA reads TGTGCCAGCAGTGAAGCTAAGAGGGGGGAGCTGTTTTTT. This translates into CASSEAKRGELFF.

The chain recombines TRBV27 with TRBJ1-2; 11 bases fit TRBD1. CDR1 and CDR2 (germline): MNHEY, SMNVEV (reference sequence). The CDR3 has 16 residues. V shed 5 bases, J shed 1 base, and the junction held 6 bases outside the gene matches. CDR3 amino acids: CASSTGTGGFNYGYTF. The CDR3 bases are TGTGCCAGCAGTACCGGGACAGGGGGTTTTAACTATGGCTACACCTTC.

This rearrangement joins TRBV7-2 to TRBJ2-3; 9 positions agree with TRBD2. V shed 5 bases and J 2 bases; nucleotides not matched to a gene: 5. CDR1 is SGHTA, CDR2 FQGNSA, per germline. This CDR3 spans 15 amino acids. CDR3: CASSRGLAFTDTQYF. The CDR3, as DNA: TGTGCCAGCAGCAGGGGACTAGCCTTCACAGATACGCAGTATTTT.

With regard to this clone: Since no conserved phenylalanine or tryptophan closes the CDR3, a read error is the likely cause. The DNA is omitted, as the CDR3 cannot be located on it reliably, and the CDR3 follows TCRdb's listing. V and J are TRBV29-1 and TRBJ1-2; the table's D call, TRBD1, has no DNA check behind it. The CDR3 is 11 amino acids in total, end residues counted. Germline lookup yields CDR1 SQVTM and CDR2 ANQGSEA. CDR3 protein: CSVEEAGVVRV.

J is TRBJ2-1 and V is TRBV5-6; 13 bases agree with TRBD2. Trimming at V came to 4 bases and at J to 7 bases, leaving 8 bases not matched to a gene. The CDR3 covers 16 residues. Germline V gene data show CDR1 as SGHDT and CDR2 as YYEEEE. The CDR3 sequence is CASSRGLAGVSNEQFF. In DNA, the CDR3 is TGTGCCAGCAGCCGCGGACTAGCGGGGGTTTCAAATGAGCAGTTCTTC.

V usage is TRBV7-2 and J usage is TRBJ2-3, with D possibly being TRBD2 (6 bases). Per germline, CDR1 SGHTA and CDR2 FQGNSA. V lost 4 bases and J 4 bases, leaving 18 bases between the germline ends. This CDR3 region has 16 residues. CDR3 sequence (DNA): TGTGCCAGCAGCTCAATGCACGGACTAAGCGCAGATACGCAGTATTTT. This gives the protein CASSSMHGLSADTQYF.

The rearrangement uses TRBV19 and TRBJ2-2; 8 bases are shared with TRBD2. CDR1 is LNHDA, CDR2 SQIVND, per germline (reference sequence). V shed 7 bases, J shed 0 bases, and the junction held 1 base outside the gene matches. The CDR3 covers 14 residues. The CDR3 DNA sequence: TGTGCCAGTACGGGGGGGCCGAACACCGGGGAGCTGTTTTTT. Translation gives CASTGGPNTGELFF.